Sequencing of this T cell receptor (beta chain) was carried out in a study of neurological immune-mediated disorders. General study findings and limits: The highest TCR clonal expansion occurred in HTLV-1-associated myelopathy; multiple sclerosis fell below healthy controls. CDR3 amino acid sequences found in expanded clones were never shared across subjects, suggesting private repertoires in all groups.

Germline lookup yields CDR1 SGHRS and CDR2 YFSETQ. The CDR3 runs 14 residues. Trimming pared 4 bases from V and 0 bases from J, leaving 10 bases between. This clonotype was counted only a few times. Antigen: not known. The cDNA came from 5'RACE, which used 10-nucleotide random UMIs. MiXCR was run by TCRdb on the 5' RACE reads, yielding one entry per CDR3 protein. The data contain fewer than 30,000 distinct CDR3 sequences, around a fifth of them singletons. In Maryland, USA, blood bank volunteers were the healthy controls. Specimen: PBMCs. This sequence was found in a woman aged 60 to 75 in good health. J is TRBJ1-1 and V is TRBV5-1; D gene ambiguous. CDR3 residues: CASSPGNMNTEAFF. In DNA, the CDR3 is TGCGCCAGCAGCCCGGGAAACATGAACACTGAAGCTTTCTTT. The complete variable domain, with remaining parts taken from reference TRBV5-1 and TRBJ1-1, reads KAGVTQTPRYLIKTRGQQVTLSCSPISGHRSVSWYQQTPGQGLQFLFEYFSETQRNKGNFPGRFSGRQFSNSRSEMNVSTLELGDSALYLCASSPGNMNTEAFFGQGTRLTVV.